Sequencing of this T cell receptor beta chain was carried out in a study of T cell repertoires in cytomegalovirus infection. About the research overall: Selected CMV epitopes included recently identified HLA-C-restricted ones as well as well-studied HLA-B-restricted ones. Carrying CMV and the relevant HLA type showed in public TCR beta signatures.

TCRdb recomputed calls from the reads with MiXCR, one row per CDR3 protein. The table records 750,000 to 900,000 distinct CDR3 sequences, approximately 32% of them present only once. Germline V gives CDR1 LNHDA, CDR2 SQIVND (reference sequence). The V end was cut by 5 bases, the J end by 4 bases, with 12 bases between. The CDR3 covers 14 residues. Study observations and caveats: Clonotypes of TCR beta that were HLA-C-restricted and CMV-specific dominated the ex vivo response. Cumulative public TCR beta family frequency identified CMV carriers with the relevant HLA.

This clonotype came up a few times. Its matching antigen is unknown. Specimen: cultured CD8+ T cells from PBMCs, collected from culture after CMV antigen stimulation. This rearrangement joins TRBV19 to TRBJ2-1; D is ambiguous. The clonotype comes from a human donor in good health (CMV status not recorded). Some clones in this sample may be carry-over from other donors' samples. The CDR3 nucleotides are TGTGCCAGTAGTCCGGATCCCCCATACAATGAGCAGTTCTTC. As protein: CASSPDPPYNEQFF.